The T cell receptor beta chain described here comes from a study of blood T cell repertoires in COVID-19. Trimming pared 4 bases from V and 1 base from J, leaving 17 bases between. Germline V gives CDR1 KGHSH, CDR2 LQKENI. The CDR3 sequence is 16 residues long. Profiling relied on immunoSEQ multiplex PCR, and the TCRdb table lists in-frame clones only, not all of them. The table lists 150,000 to 200,000 clones, 84% of them singletons. The V gene is TRBV18, the J gene TRBJ2-7, with D possibly matching TRBD2 (6 bases). What was sequenced was PBMCs or T cells enriched from blood (not recorded which). This clonotype was sampled from a woman aged 45 to 65 who had recovered from COVID-19. The CDR3 nucleotides read TGTGCCAGCTCACGGGGGGAGTTTTGGGAATCCTACGAGCAGTACTTC. This sequence encodes CASSRGEFWESYEQYF.